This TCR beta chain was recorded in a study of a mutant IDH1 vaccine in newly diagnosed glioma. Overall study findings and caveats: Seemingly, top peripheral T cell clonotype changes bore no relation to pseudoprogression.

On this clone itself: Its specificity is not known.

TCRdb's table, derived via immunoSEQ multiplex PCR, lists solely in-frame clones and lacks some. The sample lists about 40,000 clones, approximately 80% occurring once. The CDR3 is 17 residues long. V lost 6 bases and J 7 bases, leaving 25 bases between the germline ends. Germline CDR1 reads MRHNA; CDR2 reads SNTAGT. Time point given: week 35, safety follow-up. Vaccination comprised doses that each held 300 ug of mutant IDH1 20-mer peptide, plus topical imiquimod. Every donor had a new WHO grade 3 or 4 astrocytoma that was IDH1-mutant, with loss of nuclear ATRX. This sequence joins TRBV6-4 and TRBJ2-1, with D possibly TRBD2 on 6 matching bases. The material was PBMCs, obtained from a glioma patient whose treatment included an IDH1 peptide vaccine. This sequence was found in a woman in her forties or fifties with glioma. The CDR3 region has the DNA TGTGCCAGCAGGAAAACCGGGACTCCCCTGTCGGGTAATGAGCAGTTCTTC. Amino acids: CASRKTGTPLSGNEQFF.